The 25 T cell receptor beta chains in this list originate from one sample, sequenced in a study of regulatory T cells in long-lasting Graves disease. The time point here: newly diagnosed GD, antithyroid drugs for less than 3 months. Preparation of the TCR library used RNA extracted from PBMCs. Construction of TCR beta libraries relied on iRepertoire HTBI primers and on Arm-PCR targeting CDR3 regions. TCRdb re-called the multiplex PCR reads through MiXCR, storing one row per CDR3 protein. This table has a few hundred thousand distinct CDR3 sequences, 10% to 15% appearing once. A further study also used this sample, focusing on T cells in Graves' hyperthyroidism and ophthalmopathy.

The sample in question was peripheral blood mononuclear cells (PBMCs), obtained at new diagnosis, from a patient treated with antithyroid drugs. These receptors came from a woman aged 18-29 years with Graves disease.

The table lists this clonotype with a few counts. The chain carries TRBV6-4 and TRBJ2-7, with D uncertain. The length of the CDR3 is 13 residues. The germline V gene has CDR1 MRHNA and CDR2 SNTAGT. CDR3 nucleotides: TGTACCAGCAGCCGGGCCATCTCCTACGAGCAGTACGTC. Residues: CTSSRAISYEQYV.

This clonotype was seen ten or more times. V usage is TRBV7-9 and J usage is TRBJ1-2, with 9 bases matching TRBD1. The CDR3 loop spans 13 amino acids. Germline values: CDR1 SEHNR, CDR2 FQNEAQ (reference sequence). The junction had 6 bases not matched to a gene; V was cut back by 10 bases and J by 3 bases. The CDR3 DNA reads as TGTGCCACCACAAGACAGGGGGACTATGGCTACACCTTC. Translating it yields CATTRQGDYGYTF.

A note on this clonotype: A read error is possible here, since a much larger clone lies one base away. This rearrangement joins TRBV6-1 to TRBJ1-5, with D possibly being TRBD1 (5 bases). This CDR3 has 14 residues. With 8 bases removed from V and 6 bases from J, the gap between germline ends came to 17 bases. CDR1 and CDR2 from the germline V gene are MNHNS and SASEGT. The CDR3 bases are TGTGCCAGCGGCCTTGGACACACCCTTCAGCCCCAGCATTTT. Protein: CASGLGHTLQPQHF.

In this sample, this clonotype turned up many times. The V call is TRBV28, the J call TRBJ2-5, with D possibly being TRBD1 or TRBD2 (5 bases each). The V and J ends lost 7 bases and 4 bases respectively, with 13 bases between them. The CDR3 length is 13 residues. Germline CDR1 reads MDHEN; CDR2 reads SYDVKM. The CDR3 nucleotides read TGTGCCAGCACCATCAGAGGGGCAGAGACCCAGTACTTC. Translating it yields CASTIRGAETQYF.

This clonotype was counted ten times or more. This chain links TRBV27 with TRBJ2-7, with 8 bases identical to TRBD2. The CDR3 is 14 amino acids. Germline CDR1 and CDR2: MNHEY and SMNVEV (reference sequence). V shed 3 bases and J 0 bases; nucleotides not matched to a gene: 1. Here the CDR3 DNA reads TGTGCCAGCAGTTTCGGGAGGGCCTCCTACGAGCAGTACTTC. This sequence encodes CASSFGRASYEQYF.

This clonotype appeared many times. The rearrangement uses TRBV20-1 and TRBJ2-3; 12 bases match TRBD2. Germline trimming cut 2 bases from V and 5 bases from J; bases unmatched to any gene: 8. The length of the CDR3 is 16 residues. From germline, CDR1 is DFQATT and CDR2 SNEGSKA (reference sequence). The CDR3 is CSARFPSGGVRDTQYF. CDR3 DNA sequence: TGCAGTGCTAGATTTCCTAGCGGGGGGGTGCGAGATACGCAGTATTTT.

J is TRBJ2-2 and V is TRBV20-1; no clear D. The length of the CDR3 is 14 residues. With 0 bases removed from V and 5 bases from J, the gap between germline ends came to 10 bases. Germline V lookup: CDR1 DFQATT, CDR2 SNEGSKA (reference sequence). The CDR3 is CSARDRILTGELFF. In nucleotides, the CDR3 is TGCAGTGCTAGAGATCGTATACTGACCGGGGAGCTGTTTTTT.

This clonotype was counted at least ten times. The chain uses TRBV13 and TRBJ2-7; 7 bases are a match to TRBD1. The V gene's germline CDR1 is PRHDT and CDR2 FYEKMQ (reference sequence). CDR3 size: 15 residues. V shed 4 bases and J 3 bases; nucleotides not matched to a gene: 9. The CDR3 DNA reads TGTGCCAGCAGCTCTTCCCGGGACAGTAGCTACGAGCAGTACTTC. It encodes CASSSSRDSSYEQYF.

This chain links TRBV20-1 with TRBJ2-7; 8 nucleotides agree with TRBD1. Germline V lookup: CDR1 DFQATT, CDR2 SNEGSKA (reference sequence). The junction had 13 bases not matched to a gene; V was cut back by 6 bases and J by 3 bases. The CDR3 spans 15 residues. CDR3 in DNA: TGCAGTGCCAGGACCTCCGGGACAGGCAGCTACGAGCAGTACTTC. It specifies CSARTSGTGSYEQYF.

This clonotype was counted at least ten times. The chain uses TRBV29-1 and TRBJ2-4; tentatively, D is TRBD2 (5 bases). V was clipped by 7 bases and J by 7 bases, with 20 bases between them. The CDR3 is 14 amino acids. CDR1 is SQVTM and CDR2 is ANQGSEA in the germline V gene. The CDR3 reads CSAGTGNPPNIQYF. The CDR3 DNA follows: TGCAGCGCGGGAACCGGGAACCCGCCTAACATTCAGTACTTC.

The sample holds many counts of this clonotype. For the CDR3, the DNA is TGCGCCAGCAGCCAAGGTCTTGTGGACACTGAAGCTTTCTTT. As protein: CASSQGLVDTEAFF. V is TRBV4-3 and J is TRBJ1-1, with unresolved D. Germline V gene data show CDR1 as LGHNA and CDR2 as YSLEER. V shed 1 base and J shed 3 bases, with 9 bases lying between them. The CDR3 has 14 amino acids.

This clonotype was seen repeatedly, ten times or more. CDR3 coding DNA: TGTGCCAGCAGCTTAGTAATAGGGACAGTTTACAATGAGCAGTTCTTC. Its translation is CASSLVIGTVYNEQFF. The rearrangement uses TRBV7-2 and TRBJ2-1; 7 positions agree with TRBD1. The CDR3 is made up of 16 amino acids. The J segment lost 4 bases and the V segment lost 1 base, leaving 7 bases of the junction unmatched. Germline V lookup: CDR1 SGHTA, CDR2 FQGNSA. The full variable domain, its missing parts supplied by reference TRBV7-2 and TRBJ2-1, is GAGVSQSPSNKVTEKGKDVELRCDPISGHTALYWYRQSLGQGLEFLIYFQGNSAPDKSGLPSDRFSAERTGGSVSTLTIQRTQQEDSAVYLCASSLVIGTVYNEQFFGPGTRLTVL.

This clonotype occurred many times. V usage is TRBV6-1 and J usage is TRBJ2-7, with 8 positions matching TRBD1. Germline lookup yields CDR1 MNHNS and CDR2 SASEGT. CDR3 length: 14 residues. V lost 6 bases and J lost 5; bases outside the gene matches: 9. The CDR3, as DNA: TGTGCCAGCAGCTTAAGACAGGGGAGCAACGAGCAGTACTTC. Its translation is CASSLRQGSNEQYF.

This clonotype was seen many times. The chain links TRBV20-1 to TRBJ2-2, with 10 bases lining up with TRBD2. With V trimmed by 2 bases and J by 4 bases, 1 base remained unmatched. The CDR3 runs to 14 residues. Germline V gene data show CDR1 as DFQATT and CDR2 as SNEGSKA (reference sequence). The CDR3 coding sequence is TGCAGTGCTAGAACTAGCGGGGCCACCGGGGAGCTGTTTTTT. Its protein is CSARTSGATGELFF.

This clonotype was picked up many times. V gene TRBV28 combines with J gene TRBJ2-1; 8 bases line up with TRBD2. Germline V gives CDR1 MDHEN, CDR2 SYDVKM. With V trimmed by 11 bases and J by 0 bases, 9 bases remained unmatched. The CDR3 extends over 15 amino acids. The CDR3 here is CAAGPGTSSYNEQFF. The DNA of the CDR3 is TGTGCCGCAGGCCCGGGGACTAGCTCCTACAATGAGCAGTTCTTC.

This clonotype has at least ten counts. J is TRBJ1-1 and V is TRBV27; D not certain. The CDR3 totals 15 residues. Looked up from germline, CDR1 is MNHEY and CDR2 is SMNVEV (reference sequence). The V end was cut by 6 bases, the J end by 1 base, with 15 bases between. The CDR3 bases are TGTGCCAGCAGCTTGCGCTGGCAGACGAACACTGAAGCTTTCTTT. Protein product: CASSLRWQTNTEAFF.

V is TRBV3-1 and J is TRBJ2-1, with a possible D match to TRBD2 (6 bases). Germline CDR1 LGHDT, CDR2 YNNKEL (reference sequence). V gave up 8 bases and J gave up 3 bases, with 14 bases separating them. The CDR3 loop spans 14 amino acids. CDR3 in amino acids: CASYGGANYNEQFF. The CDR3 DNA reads TGTGCCAGCTACGGCGGGGCGAACTACAATGAGCAGTTCTTC.

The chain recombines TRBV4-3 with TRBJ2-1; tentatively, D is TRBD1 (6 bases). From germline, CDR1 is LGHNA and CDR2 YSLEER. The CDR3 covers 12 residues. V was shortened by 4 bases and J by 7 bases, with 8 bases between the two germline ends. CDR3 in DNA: TGCGCCAGCAGCCGGGGGCTAAATGAGCAGTTCTTC. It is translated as CASSRGLNEQFF.

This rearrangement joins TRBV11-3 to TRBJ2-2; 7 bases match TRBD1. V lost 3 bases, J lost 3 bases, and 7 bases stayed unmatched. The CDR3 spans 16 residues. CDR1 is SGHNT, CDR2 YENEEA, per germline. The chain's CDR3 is CASSLTGRLHTGELFF. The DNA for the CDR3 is TGTGCCAGCAGCTTGACAGGGAGATTACACACCGGGGAGCTGTTTTTT.

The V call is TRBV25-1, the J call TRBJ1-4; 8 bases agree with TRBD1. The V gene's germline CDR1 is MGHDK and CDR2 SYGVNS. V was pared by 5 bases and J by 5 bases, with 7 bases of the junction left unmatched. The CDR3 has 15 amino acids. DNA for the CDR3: TGTGCCAGCAGTTCTAGGACAGGGACGAATGAAAAACTGTTTTTT. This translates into CASSSRTGTNEKLFF.

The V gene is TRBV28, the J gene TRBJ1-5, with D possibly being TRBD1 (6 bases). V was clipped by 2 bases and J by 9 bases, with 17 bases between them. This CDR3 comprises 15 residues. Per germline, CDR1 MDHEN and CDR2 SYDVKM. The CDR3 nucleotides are TGTGCCAGCAGTTTAACAGGGCGGCAAGCTTGGCCCCAGCATTTT. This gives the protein CASSLTGRQAWPQHF.

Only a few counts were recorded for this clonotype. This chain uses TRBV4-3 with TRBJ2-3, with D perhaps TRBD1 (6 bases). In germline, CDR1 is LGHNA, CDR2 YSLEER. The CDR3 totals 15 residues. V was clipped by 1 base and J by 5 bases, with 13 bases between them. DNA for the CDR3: TGCGCCAGCAGCCAAGGGACAGAGTGGGGAGATACGCAGTATTTT. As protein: CASSQGTEWGDTQYF.

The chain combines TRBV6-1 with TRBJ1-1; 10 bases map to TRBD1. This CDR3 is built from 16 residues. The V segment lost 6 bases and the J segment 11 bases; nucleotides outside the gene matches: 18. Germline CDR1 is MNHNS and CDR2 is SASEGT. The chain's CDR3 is CASSDGQGGGLNGAFF. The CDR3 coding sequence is TGTGCCAGCAGCGACGGACAGGGGGGGGGTTTAAATGGGGCTTTCTTT.

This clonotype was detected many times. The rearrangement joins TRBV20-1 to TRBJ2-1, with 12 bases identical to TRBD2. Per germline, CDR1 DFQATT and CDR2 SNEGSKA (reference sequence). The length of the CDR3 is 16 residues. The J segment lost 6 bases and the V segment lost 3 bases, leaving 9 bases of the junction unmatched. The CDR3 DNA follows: TGCAGTGCTAGCCCCCTAGCGGGGGGGCCCGGCAATGAGCAGTTCTTC. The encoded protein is CSASPLAGGPGNEQFF.

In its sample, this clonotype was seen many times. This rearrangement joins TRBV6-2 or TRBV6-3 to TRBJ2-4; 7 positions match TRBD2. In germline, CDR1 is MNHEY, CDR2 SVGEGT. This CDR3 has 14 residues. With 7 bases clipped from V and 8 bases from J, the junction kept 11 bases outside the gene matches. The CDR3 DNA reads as TGTGCCAGCACCCGAACGGGGGGAGGGTACATTCAGTACTTC. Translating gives CASTRTGGGYIQYF.